Listed below are T cell receptor beta chains from one sample, sequenced in a study of CD8 T cells in Susac syndrome. TCRdb itself ran the immunoSEQ multiplex PCR reads through MiXCR, one entry per CDR3 protein. The sample has some 150,000 distinct CDR3 sequences; 95% are singletons. Source material: CD4+ T cells from PBMCs. The receptors originated from a human donor with Susac syndrome. Both conserved end residues are part of each CDR3. The D gene is left open where the match is weak. A clone size is listed for some rows: how often the clone was seen (once, few, many), or a class if it is expanded.

v_gene	j_gene	d_gene	len	abundance	CDR3nt	CDR3aa
TRBV14	TRBJ1-1	-	16	once	TGTGCCAGCAGCCAACCTGTATGGGGAGAGAACACTGAAGCTTTCTTT	CASSQPVWGENTEAFF
TRBV11-2	TRBJ2-3	-	14	-	TGTGCCAGCAGCTTAGACCAGTTCCCCGATACGCAGTATTTT	CASSLDQFPDTQYF
TRBV20-1	TRBJ2-1	TRBD2	16	-	TGCAGTGCTAGGGGGCCGACTAGCGGGAGGGCCGGTGAGCAGTTCTTC	CSARGPTSGRAGEQFF
TRBV30	TRBJ1-5	-	13	once	TGTGCCTGGAGTACTCAGGACGTGCAGCCCCAGCATTTT	CAWSTQDVQPQHF
TRBV7-3	TRBJ2-5	TRBD1	14	-	TGTGCCAGCAGCCCAAGGGGGCTAGGGGAGACCCAGTACTTC	CASSPRGLGETQYF
TRBV30	TRBJ1-6	TRBD1	14	-	TGTGCCTGGAGTGTTGGGACAGGGGCTTCACCCCTCCACTTT	CAWSVGTGASPLHF
TRBV1	TRBJ2-3	-	14	-	TGCACCAGCACAGTCGAGAGTCCGGCGGATACGCAGTATTTT	CTSTVESPADTQYF
TRBV20-1	TRBJ2-1	TRBD1	14	once	TGCAGTGCGCGGAGACAGGGGCAGAACAATGAGCAGTTCTTC	CSARRQGQNNEQFF
TRBV20-1	TRBJ2-5	TRBD2	12	-	TGCAGTGCCGCGGGAGCCGGGGAGACCCAGTACTTC	CSAAGAGETQYF
TRBV30	TRBJ2-7	-	12	-	TGTGCCTGGAGTGTTGGACGGGTCGAGCAGTACTTC	CAWSVGRVEQYF
TRBV7-2	TRBJ1-3	-	16	-	TGTGCCAGCAGCTTATACAGTCCTGACTCTGGAAACACCATATATTTT	CASSLYSPDSGNTIYF
TRBV28	TRBJ2-7	-	12	-	TGTGCCAGCAGTTTACTAGCGCGCGAGCAGTACTTC	CASSLLAREQYF
TRBV11-2	TRBJ2-6	-	15	-	TGTGCCAGCAGCTTCTCACTGGGGGGGGCCAACGTCCTGACTTTC	CASSFSLGGANVLTF
TRBV29-1	TRBJ2-1	TRBD1	13	-	TGCAGCGTTGGAGGGGGCGGGTACAATGAGCAGTTCTTC	CSVGGGGYNEQFF
TRBV28	TRBJ1-4	TRBD1	14	-	TGTGCCAGCAGTGCCAGGGGGCGGGATGAAAAACTGTTTTTT	CASSARGRDEKLFF
TRBV27	TRBJ2-1	TRBD2	15	-	TGTGCCAGCAGTCCTCGGACTAGCGGCTACAATGAGCAGTTCTTC	CASSPRTSGYNEQFF
TRBV4-1	TRBJ2-1	TRBD2	16	-	TGCGCCAGCAGCCAAGAGGCAGGAATAGCGGGGAATGAGCAGTTCTTC	CASSQEAGIAGNEQFF
TRBV30	TRBJ2-5	TRBD2	11	-	TGTGCCGCCCGGGGGGTAGAGACCCAGTACTTC	CAARGVETQYF
TRBV7-9	TRBJ1-2	-	17	-	TGTGCCAGCAGCAAATGGGGGACTCCGGAGGGGGACTATGGCTACACCTTC	CASSKWGTPEGDYGYTF
TRBV24-1	TRBJ2-1	-	13	-	TGTGCCACCAGTGGAGGGCACAACAATGAGCAGTTCTTC	CATSGGHNNEQFF
TRBV20-1	TRBJ2-7	-	12	-	TGCAGTGCGTCAGGTAGGGCCTACGAGCAGTACTTC	CSASGRAYEQYF
TRBV5-1	TRBJ2-5	-	15	-	TGCGCCAGCAGCTTGGCCGGGGAGCGACAAGAGACCCAGTACTTC	CASSLAGERQETQYF
TRBV14	TRBJ1-1	-	12	once	TGTGCCAGCAGCCAGACGAACACTGAAGCTTTCTTT	CASSQTNTEAFF
TRBV29-1	TRBJ2-5	TRBD1	13	-	TGCAGCGCGATAGACAGGGGGCTGGAGACCCAGTACTTC	CSAIDRGLETQYF
TRBV4-1	TRBJ2-7	TRBD2	16	-	TGCGCCAGCAGCCAAGGACGGACTAGCGGGAGTTACGAGCAGTACTTC	CASSQGRTSGSYEQYF
TRBV4-1	TRBJ1-1	-	13	-	TGCGCCAGCAGCCAAGCAGGGTTCACTGAAGCTTTCTTT	CASSQAGFTEAFF
TRBV7-8	TRBJ2-1	-	12	-	TGTGCCAGCAGCCAATCCCGGGGTGAGCAGTTCTTC	CASSQSRGEQFF
TRBV6-2/TRBV6-3	TRBJ1-4	-	13	-	TGTGCCAGCATGAGTCGGACTAATGAAAAACTGTTTTTT	CASMSRTNEKLFF
TRBV6-5	TRBJ2-3	-	14	-	TGTGCCAGTAGCCCGGGCTGGAAAACAGATACGCAGTATTTT	CASSPGWKTDTQYF
TRBV7-8	TRBJ2-1	TRBD2	15	-	TGTGCCAGCACCAACCTTAGACTAGCGAGGGATGAGCAGTTCTTC	CASTNLRLARDEQFF
TRBV10-1	TRBJ1-1	-	13	-	TGCGCCAGCAGTGAGAACAGGAACACTGAAGCTTTCTTT	CASSENRNTEAFF
TRBV5-6	TRBJ1-1	-	14	-	TGTGCCAGCAGCACCGGGACATTGGGCACTGAAGCTTTCTTT	CASSTGTLGTEAFF
TRBV19	TRBJ2-3	TRBD2	15	-	TGTGCCAGTACCCCTGGACTAGCGCGCGCAGATACGCAGTATTTT	CASTPGLARADTQYF
TRBV4-1	TRBJ1-1	-	15	-	TGCGCCAGCAGCCAAGAATGGAACTGGAACACTGAAGCTTTCTTT	CASSQEWNWNTEAFF
TRBV20-1	TRBJ2-1	TRBD2	16	-	TGCAGTGCTAGGCTATGGGCTAGCGGGAGATTAAATGAGCAGTTCTTC	CSARLWASGRLNEQFF
TRBV5-1	TRBJ2-7	TRBD1	14	-	TGCGCCAGCAGCCCCGACAGGGTCAGAGGCGAGCAGTACTTC	CASSPDRVRGEQYF
TRBV30	TRBJ1-3	-	10	-	TGTGCCTGGGGACGAAACACCATATATTTT	CAWGRNTIYF
TRBV29-1	TRBJ1-1	-	13	-	TGCAGCGTAGGGGGGGGAGGAAACACTGAAGCTTTCTTT	CSVGGGGNTEAFF
TRBV30	TRBJ1-3	-	15	-	TGTGCCTGGAGCGCCAGAGGGGGATCTGGAAACACCATATATTTT	CAWSARGGSGNTIYF
TRBV28	TRBJ1-2	TRBD1	12	-	TGTGCCAGCAGTTCACCGAGACAGGGAGTGACCTTC	CASSSPRQGVTF
TRBV12-3/TRBV12-4	TRBJ2-5	TRBD1	13	-	TGTGCCATCACGAGGACAGGGGGAAAGACCCAGTACTTC	CAITRTGGKTQYF
TRBV5-1	TRBJ1-1	-	14	-	TGCGCCAGCAGCCCGGAACCGGGCAACACTGAAGCTTTCTTT	CASSPEPGNTEAFF
TRBV4-1	TRBJ2-5	TRBD2	16	few	TGCGCCAGCAGCCAAGATCCGACTAGCCGAGGAGAGACCCAGTACTTC	CASSQDPTSRGETQYF
TRBV7-3	TRBJ2-3	-	14	-	TGTGCCAGCAGCTTTGGCGGGGGCACAGATACGCAGTATTTT	CASSFGGGTDTQYF
TRBV3-1	TRBJ1-6	TRBD1	15	-	TGTGCCAGCAGTACCTCGACAGGGGTTAATTCACCCCTCCACTTT	CASSTSTGVNSPLHF
TRBV25-1	TRBJ2-3	-	11	few	TGTGCCAGCAGGGGCACAGATACGCAGTATTTT	CASRGTDTQYF
TRBV23-1	TRBJ2-5	-	13	-	TGCGCCAGCAGTCAACGTAGACAGGCCCGGCAATACTTC	CASSQRRQARQYF
TRBV12-3/TRBV12-4	TRBJ2-3	-	13	-	TGTGCCAGCAGACAGCCTAGCACAGATACGCAGTATTTT	CASRQPSTDTQYF
TRBV20-1	TRBJ2-5	-	12	-	TGCAGTGCACAAGCTTCCCAAGAGACCCAGTACTTC	CSAQASQETQYF
TRBV15	TRBJ1-2	-	14	once	TGTGCCACCAGCAGAGATCAAGGAAACTATGGCTACACCTTC	CATSRDQGNYGYTF
TRBV4-2	TRBJ1-4	-	17	-	TGTGCCAGCAGCGGTGCTTATACGGCAGCAACTAATGAAAAACTGTTTTTT	CASSGAYTAATNEKLFF